This section outlines one TCR beta chain sequence together with its context. What it recognizes is unknown. These data belong to a study of CD8+CD57+ T cells in acquired aplastic anemia. About the study: Mean yield of DNA from sorted CD4+ and CD8+ cells was approximately 3 ug.

The ends lost 0 bases at V and 10 bases at J; junction bases unmatched: 12. The CDR3 sequence is 16 residues long. The germline gives CDR1 SGHNT, CDR2 YYREEE (reference sequence). Patients sequenced had flow cytometry evidence of CD8+CD57+ cell expansion. All patients had severe acquired aplastic anemia. At blood sampling, none of the patients had yet received therapy. Profiling that covered TCR beta VDJ and CDR3 relied on genomic DNA as its template. TCRdb reanalysed the reads using MiXCR and keeps one entry per CDR3 protein. The sample lists around 180,000 distinct CDR3 sequences; 45% to 60% were seen once. Whole-study findings and limits: It was found that approximately 29 CD8+ CDR3 sequences were shared between patients and controls.

The sequenced sample consisted of sorted CD4+, CD8+, or CD8+CD57+ T cells (not recorded which) from PBMCs. The rearrangement uses TRBV5-4 and TRBJ2-1; 8 bases agree with TRBD2. This TCR came from a human donor with aplastic anemia. The CDR3 bases are TGTGCCAGCAGCTTGGATTGGGCGGGGGGCACCACCGAGCAGTTCTTC. Its protein is CASSLDWAGGTTEQFF.